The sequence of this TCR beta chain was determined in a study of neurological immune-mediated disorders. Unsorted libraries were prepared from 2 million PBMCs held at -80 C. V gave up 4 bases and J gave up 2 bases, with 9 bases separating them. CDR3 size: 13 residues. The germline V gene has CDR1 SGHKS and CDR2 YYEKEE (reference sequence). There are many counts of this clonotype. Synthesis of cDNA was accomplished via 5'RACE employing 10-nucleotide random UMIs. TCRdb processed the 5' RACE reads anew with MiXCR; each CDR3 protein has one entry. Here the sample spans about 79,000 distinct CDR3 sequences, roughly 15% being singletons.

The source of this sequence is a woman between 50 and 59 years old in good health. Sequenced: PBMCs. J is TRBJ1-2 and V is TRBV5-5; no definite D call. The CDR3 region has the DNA TGTGCCAGCAGCCCGGACTGGAACTATGGCTACACCTTC. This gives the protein CASSPDWNYGYTF.